Listed here is a single T cell receptor (beta chain). Its antigen is still unknown. No clone much larger than this one lies a single base away; base qualities are absent. From cysteine to phenylalanine, the CDR3 is 16 amino acids long. The entry retains the CDR3 DNA only, 48 bases that are in frame from base 1. A distance of 17 bases separates the germline ends of V and J, which lose 6 bases and 2 bases respectively. The germline V gene (reference sequence) supplies CDR1 MNHNY and CDR2 SVGAGI. This record belongs to a study of shared clonotypes between healthy human individuals (dated by TCRdb to the early 2020s). Background for the entire study: The cohort comprised two women and a few men aged 18 to 49 years. Blood TCR repertoires of a handful of healthy adults were deeply sequenced to estimate repertoire size and the extent of clonotype sharing between individuals. For each donor, CD4 naive and CD4 memory were each given three plates, CD8 naive was given two plates, and CD8 memory was given one plate. Different laboratories and diverse techniques were used to prepare libraries and sequence TCR repertoires, to increase sequencing depth and limit assay-specific biases. Per donor, leukapheresis produced somewhere between about 0.94 and 9.5 billion PBMCs. Broader findings and caveats from the paper: Compared with non-shared clonotypes, clonotypes shared by all four sorted-subset donors had higher generation probabilities. Rarefaction of sorted-subset datasets indicated incomplete sequencing despite the large sequencing depth. Sampling was restricted to blood, and TCR repertoires in tissue are likely to differ from TCR repertoires in blood. Naive subsets generally had larger estimated clonotype richness than memory subsets did. Sharing across several donors was observed for approximately 4.6% of naive CD4, 3.5% of naive CD8, about 2.3% of memory CD4, and over 0.3% of memory CD8 clonotypes. The genetic and exposure-history diversity represented was limited by the small number of donors. Pairwise subsampling led to the expectation that sequencing depth would affect the degree of clonotype sharing among donors.

Using the deep immunoSEQ assay, TCR CDR3 regions were amplified from genomic DNA by multiplex PCR. For each cell subset, the extracted genomic DNA was distributed evenly across all wells of several immunoSEQ 96-well plates, and each plate served as one replicate. For sorted subsets, approximately 210 ng genomic DNA, equal to tens of thousands of T cell genomes, was loaded into each replicate PCR. Purified libraries were quantified with a Qubit 3.0 fluorometer, sized on a Bioanalyzer 2100, and re-quantified with the KAPA Library Quantification kit. Every immunoSEQ 96-well plate was sequenced on a separate single-read 150-cycle Illumina NextSeq 550 flow cell. The original pipeline was this. Because the immunoSEQ output included only junctional sequences and no quality scores, the filtering could not be the same as the filtering used for full-length reads. To assign V/J genes and CDR3, sequences were annotated against IMGT germline references using PyIR, a Python wrapper for IgBLAST v1.9. Reads with weak V/J assignments (E-value above 1e-6), missing CDR3, stop codons, out-of-frame junctions, or ambiguous translated residues were removed. V3J clonotypes were defined by identical inferred V gene, J gene, and CDR3 amino acid sequence. Percentage overlap between repertoires was computed as shared unique clonotypes divided by the size of the smaller repertoire. RTK rarefaction, the Chao1 estimator, and Recon v2.1 estimates of unobserved clonotypes were used to assess repertoire richness. OLGA was used to compute generation probabilities for all TCRbeta clonotypes that the gDNA method yielded from a few donors. TCRdb re-hosts the immuneACCESS table, in-frame sequences only. Its copies lack some clones; in the studies checked, an unresolved V gene accounts for under half of them, and the cause for the rest is not known. Clonal size and the V and J genes are those of that table, whereas D and trimming came from the DNA. Counted in this sample were 330,000 or so clones; 70% to 75% of them appeared once. The ten largest clones represent about 9.4% of the sample.

Healthy HIV-negative adults with no recently reported acute infections or vaccinations were included as donors. Every donor was a Caucasian adult living in Nashville, Tennessee, USA. CD4+ T cells were enriched by magnetic negative selection, after which naive cells were positively selected on CD45RA and the negative fraction was taken as the memory subset. Blood was obtained by leukapheresis, after which PBMCs were separated by Ficoll-Histopaque density gradient centrifugation and cryopreserved in liquid nitrogen vapor phase. Analytical flow cytometry was used to check the purity and quantity of every magnetically sorted T cell population. Each sorted fraction had its genomic DNA isolated and then quantified by UV absorbance on a Nanodrop 2000c.

The V and J segments used are TRBV6-6 and TRBJ1-3, with no reliable assignment of the D segment. This TCR derives from a man aged 25-45 years in good health. The specimen sequenced was memory CD4+ T cells sorted from blood. Reading the label with the study, this specimen's cell subset or site is: CD45RA-negative fraction. The base sequence is TGTGCCAGCAGCCCCACGGGAGGGTTGGCTGGAAACACCATATATTTT. It translates to CASSPTGGLAGNTIYF.